Reported below is one T cell receptor (beta chain). Its target is unknown. A second PCR of about 7 to 12 cycles used a sample-barcoded 5' primer and a J-beta primer mix. Every cDNA molecule bore a tag from a template-switch adaptor containing 12 random nucleotides. From the 5' RACE reads, TCRdb called clonotypes with MiXCR, one entry per CDR3 protein. The sample consists of hundreds of thousands of distinct CDR3 sequences, less than 80% of them appearing once. This record comes from a study of blood T cells in healthy people across ages. Whole-study findings and limits: There were more naive CD4+ cells and higher diversity in long-lived donors than in aged donors. Higher naive T cell percentage went strongly together with higher TCR beta diversity.

RNA extraction gave at least 5 micrograms of total RNA per sample. CDR3 length equals 14 residues. V gave up 5 bases and J gave up 3 bases, with 11 bases separating them. The V gene's germline CDR1 is SGHTA and CDR2 FQGNSA. The sequencing input was blood. The receptor comes from a man aged 25 to 40 in good health. The chain joins TRBV7-2 to TRBJ2-1; D is unclear. CDR3 loop: CASSTEHYYNEQFF. The CDR3 DNA is TGTGCCAGCAGCACCGAACATTACTACAATGAGCAGTTCTTC.